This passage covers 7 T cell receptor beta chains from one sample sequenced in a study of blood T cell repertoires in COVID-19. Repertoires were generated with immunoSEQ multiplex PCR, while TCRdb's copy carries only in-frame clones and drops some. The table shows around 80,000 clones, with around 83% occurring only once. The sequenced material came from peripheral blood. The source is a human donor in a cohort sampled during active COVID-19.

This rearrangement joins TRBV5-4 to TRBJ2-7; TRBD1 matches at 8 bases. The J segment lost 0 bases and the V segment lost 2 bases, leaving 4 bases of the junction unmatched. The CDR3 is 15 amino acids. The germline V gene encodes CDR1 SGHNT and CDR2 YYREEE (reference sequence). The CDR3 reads CASSFGQGTSYEQYF. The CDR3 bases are TGTGCCAGCAGCTTCGGACAGGGCACCTCCTACGAGCAGTACTTC.

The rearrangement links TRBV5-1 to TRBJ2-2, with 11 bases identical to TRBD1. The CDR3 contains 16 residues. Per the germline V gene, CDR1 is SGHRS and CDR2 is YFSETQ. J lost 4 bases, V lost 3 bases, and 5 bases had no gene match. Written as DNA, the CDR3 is TGCGCCAGCAGCTGGACAGGGGGCGCGGGCACCGGGGAGCTGTTTTTT. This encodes CASSWTGGAGTGELFF.

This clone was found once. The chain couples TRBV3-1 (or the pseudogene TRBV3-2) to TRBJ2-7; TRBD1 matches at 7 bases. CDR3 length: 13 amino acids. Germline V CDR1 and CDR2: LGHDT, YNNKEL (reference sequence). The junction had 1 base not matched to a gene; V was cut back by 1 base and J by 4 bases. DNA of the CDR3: TGTGCCAGCAGCCAAGTCAGGGGGTACGAGCAGTACTTC. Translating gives CASSQVRGYEQYF.

CDR3 coding DNA: TGTGCCAGCAGTTACTCGAGGGCAGGGGCTGGAGCTTTCTTT. Amino acids: CASSYSRAGAGAFF. This chain joins TRBV6-5 and TRBJ1-1; a weak D match, TRBD1 (6 bases). CDR1 and CDR2 from the germline V gene are MNHEY and SVGAGI. V shed 0 bases and J shed 10 bases, with 15 bases lying between them. The length of the CDR3 is 14 residues.

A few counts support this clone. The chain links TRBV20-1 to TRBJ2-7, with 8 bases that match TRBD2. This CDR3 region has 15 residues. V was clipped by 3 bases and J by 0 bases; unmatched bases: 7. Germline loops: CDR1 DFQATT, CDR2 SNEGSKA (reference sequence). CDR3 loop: CSASGGGFSSYEQYF. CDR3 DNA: TGCAGTGCTAGTGGCGGGGGGTTCAGCTCCTACGAGCAGTACTTC.

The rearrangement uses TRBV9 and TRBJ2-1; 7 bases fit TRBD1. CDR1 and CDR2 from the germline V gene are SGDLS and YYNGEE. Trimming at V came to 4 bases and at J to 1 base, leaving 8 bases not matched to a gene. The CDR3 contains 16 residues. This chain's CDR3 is CASSPTGTVSYNEQFF. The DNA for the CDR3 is TGTGCCAGCAGCCCCACCGGGACAGTATCCTACAATGAGCAGTTCTTC.

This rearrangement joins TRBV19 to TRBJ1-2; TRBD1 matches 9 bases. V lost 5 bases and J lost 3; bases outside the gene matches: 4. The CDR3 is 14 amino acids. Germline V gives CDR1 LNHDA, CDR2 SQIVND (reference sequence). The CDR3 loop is CASSLTGGDYGYTF. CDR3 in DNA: TGTGCCAGTAGTCTGACAGGGGGGGACTATGGCTACACCTTC. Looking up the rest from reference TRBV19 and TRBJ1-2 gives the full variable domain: DGGITQSPKYLFRKEGQNVTLSCEQNLNHDAMYWYRQDPGQGLRLIYYSQIVNDFQKGDIAEGYSVSREKKESFPLTVTSAQKNPTAFYLCASSLTGGDYGYTFGSGTRLTVV.